These T cell receptor beta chains were read from a single sample in a study of blood T cells in healthy people across ages. TCRdb independently ran MiXCR on the 5' RACE reads; one entry per CDR3 protein. The sample includes 1.5 million to 2 million distinct CDR3 sequences, just under 50% of them seen just once. Sequencing was performed on blood. The receptor source for this set is a woman aged 40 to 50 in good health. Both conserved end residues are part of each CDR3. D genes are given only for firm matches. Size values are once, few and many counts, or a class for expanded clones, and some rows have none.

V gene	J gene	D gene	CDR3 length	clone size	CDR3 protein	CDR3 DNA
TRBV5-5	TRBJ1-4	NA	15	few	CASSLDRSRDEKLFF	TGTGCCAGCAGCCTCGACCGGTCGCGGGATGAAAAACTGTTTTTT
TRBV9	TRBJ2-7	TRBD2	16	many	CASSAGGMTATYEQYF	TGTGCCAGCAGCGCCGGGGGGATGACAGCAACCTACGAGCAGTACTTC
TRBV27	TRBJ1-1	NA	13	NA	CASSRGIRTEAFF	TGTGCCAGCAGTCGGGGGATTCGGACTGAAGCTTTCTTT
TRBV6-5	TRBJ2-7	TRBD2	15	few	CASSPIAGGYYEQYF	TGTGCCAGCAGTCCAATAGCGGGGGGTTACTACGAGCAGTACTTC
TRBV5-1	TRBJ2-1	NA	14	NA	CASSLDRVHNEQFF	TGCGCCAGCAGCTTGGACAGGGTCCACAATGAGCAGTTCTTC
TRBV14	TRBJ2-5	TRBD2	17	NA	CASSKWTSGGAEETQYF	TGTGCCAGCAGCAAATGGACTAGCGGGGGGGCCGAAGAGACCCAGTACTTC
TRBV6-1	TRBJ2-5	NA	17	NA	CASKPLLGGGLYGGQYF	TGTGCCAGCAAACCCCTCCTAGGAGGGGGCCTTTATGGTGGGCAGTACTTC
TRBV7-8	TRBJ2-3	NA	13	once	CASSWVVTDTQYF	TGTGCCAGCAGCTGGGTTGTGACAGATACGCAGTATTTT
TRBV20-1	TRBJ2-3	NA	13	few	CSSPGPSTDTQYF	TGCAGTTCGCCAGGCCCTAGCACAGATACGCAGTATTTT
TRBV23-1	TRBJ1-4	NA	17	few	CASSLALGGARGEKLFF	TGCGCCAGCAGCCTCGCCTTGGGTGGAGCCAGAGGAGAAAAACTGTTTTTT
TRBV7-2	TRBJ2-3	TRBD2	16	NA	CASSLNSGRGADTQYF	TGTGCCAGCAGCTTAAATTCAGGGCGGGGGGCAGATACGCAGTATTTT
TRBV6-5	TRBJ2-3	NA	15	NA	CASRQGGGGTDTQYF	TGTGCCAGCAGGCAAGGGGGAGGAGGGACAGATACGCAGTATTTT
TRBV10-3	TRBJ1-1	NA	15	NA	CAIRLGAGMNTEAFF	TGTGCCATCAGGCTGGGGGCGGGGATGAACACTGAAGCTTTCTTT
TRBV12-3/TRBV12-4	TRBJ1-4	NA	12	NA	CASSLYSEKLFF	TGTGCCAGCAGTTTGTACTCGGAAAAACTGTTTTTT
TRBV7-2	TRBJ2-3	TRBD2	16	NA	CASSLRASGLTDTQYF	TGTGCCAGCAGCTTAAGGGCTAGCGGCCTCACAGATACGCAGTATTTT
TRBV7-9	TRBJ2-7	NA	14	NA	CASSLAERPYEQYF	TGTGCCAGCAGCTTAGCCGAACGTCCCTACGAGCAGTACTTC
TRBV11-2	TRBJ2-3	TRBD2	18	NA	CASSFRGGIRKTTDTQYF	TGTGCCAGCAGCTTTCGCGGGGGGATTCGAAAGACGACAGATACGCAGTATTTT
TRBV6-5	TRBJ2-2	TRBD1	14	NA	CASSRTGGPGELFF	TGTGCCAGCAGTCGGACAGGGGGGCCCGGGGAGCTGTTTTTT
TRBV7-9	TRBJ2-5	NA	16	NA	CASTIGPIGDQETQYF	TGTGCCAGCACCATAGGGCCAATCGGGGACCAAGAGACCCAGTACTTC
TRBV20-1	TRBJ2-3	NA	12	NA	CSAIQGLDTQYF	TGCAGTGCTATACAGGGATTAGATACGCAGTATTTT
TRBV6-2/TRBV6-3	TRBJ1-4	NA	15	NA	CASSYRGAREEKLFF	TGTGCCAGCAGTTACAGGGGCGCGAGAGAAGAAAAACTGTTTTTT
TRBV12-3/TRBV12-4	TRBJ2-3	NA	14	NA	CASNTGFLTDTQYF	TGTGCCAGCAATACAGGGTTCCTCACGGATACGCAGTATTTT
TRBV29-1	TRBJ2-3	TRBD1	15	few	CSPRGGDRDLVTQYF	TGCAGCCCCCGGGGTGGGGACAGGGATTTGGTTACGCAGTATTTT
TRBV28	TRBJ1-3	NA	12	NA	CASSSPGNTIYF	TGTGCCAGCAGTTCCCCTGGAAACACCATATATTTT
TRBV7-2	TRBJ2-1	TRBD2	16	few	CASSPQGTSGGNEQFF	TGTGCCAGCAGCCCCCAGGGGACTAGCGGGGGCAATGAGCAGTTCTTC
TRBV20-1	TRBJ2-5	NA	15	NA	CSANRQGGYQETQYF	TGCAGTGCTAATCGACAAGGAGGGTACCAAGAGACCCAGTACTTC
TRBV11-2	TRBJ1-4	TRBD1	13	NA	CASSFTGEEKLFF	TGTGCCAGCAGCTTCACAGGGGAGGAAAAACTGTTTTTT
TRBV13	TRBJ1-6	TRBD1	15	few	CASSLRTGGNSPLHF	TGTGCCAGCAGCCTTCGGACAGGAGGGAATTCACCCCTCCACTTT
TRBV28	TRBJ2-1	NA	14	NA	CASSFGGPDNEQFF	TGTGCCAGCAGCTTCGGGGGGCCGGACAATGAGCAGTTCTTC
TRBV6-5	TRBJ2-1	NA	13	NA	CASSSHRVGEQFF	TGTGCCAGCAGTAGCCACAGGGTGGGTGAGCAGTTCTTC
TRBV3-1	TRBJ2-3	TRBD2	19	once	CASSQNPSGGAGGADTQYF	TGTGCCAGCAGCCAAAATCCTAGCGGGGGGGCCGGAGGCGCAGATACGCAGTATTTT
TRBV20-1	TRBJ1-5	NA	12	NA	CSARVGPQPQHF	TGCAGTGCTAGGGTGGGGCCTCAGCCCCAGCATTTT
TRBV5-1	TRBJ1-2	TRBD1	15	NA	CASTYLGQGVNGYTF	TGCGCCAGCACCTATTTGGGACAGGGGGTGAATGGCTACACCTTC
TRBV5-1	TRBJ1-4	NA	15	NA	CASSLQAAAYEKLFF	TGCGCCAGCAGCTTGCAGGCCGCGGCCTATGAAAAACTGTTTTTT
TRBV20-1	TRBJ2-1	TRBD2	15	few	CSASVGTSGRSEQFF	TGCAGTGCTAGCGTCGGGACTAGCGGGCGGTCGGAGCAGTTCTTC
TRBV27	TRBJ1-6	TRBD1	15	NA	CASSPQGAGNSPLHF	TGTGCCAGCAGTCCTCAGGGGGCGGGTAATTCACCCCTCCACTTT
TRBV4-3	TRBJ2-3	TRBD2	16	few	CASSQGTSGTRDTQYF	TGCGCCAGCAGCCAAGGTACTAGCGGGACACGGGATACGCAGTATTTT
TRBV7-2	TRBJ2-3	TRBD2	17	NA	CASSPRLAGGKTDTQYF	TGTGCCAGCAGCCCAAGACTAGCGGGGGGCAAGACAGATACGCAGTATTTT
TRBV7-9	TRBJ1-4	NA	15	NA	CASSLSQGSNEKLFF	TGTGCCAGCAGCTTAAGCCAGGGGTCTAATGAAAAACTGTTTTTT
TRBV6-2/TRBV6-3	TRBJ2-6	NA	16	NA	CASSYLEDSGANVLTF	TGTGCCAGCAGTTATTTAGAAGACTCTGGGGCCAACGTCCTGACTTTC
TRBV7-9	TRBJ2-1	TRBD1	17	NA	CASSARLGTGGSNEQFF	TGTGCCAGCAGCGCCCGGCTCGGGACAGGGGGCAGCAATGAGCAGTTCTTC
TRBV6-5	TRBJ2-3	NA	15	once	CASSYSGQGRDTQYF	TGTGCCAGCAGTTACTCGGGGCAGGGAAGGGATACGCAGTATTTT
TRBV29-1	TRBJ1-2	NA	13	NA	CSVEDLRAGGYTF	TGCAGCGTTGAAGATTTACGTGCAGGTGGCTACACCTTC
TRBV2	TRBJ2-7	NA	15	few	CASSGGTSVTYEQYF	TGTGCCAGCAGTGGCGGGACCTCAGTTACCTACGAGCAGTACTTC
TRBV29-1	TRBJ2-1	NA	13	few	CSGQDSFYNEQFF	TGCAGCGGACAGGACAGTTTCTACAATGAGCAGTTCTTC
TRBV20-1	TRBJ2-1	TRBD1	14	NA	CSAKRQGVVNEQFF	TGCAGTGCCAAGCGACAGGGGGTAGTAAATGAGCAGTTCTTC
TRBV18	TRBJ2-5	TRBD2	16	NA	CASSPPKNGGQETQYF	TGTGCCAGCTCACCCCCAAAAAACGGGGGGCAAGAGACCCAGTACTTC
TRBV10-3	TRBJ2-7	TRBD1	14	NA	CAIRRDRGLDEQYF	TGTGCCATCAGACGGGACAGGGGACTGGACGAGCAGTACTTC
TRBV7-2	TRBJ2-4	NA	15	few	CASSSSRGGRNIQYF	TGTGCCAGCAGCTCATCCCGGGGTGGTAGAAACATTCAGTACTTC
TRBV7-2	TRBJ2-1	NA	15	NA	CASSLIHQPLETQFF	TGTGCCAGCAGCCTCATCCATCAGCCTCTAGAGACCCAGTTCTTC
TRBV11-2	TRBJ2-4	NA	13	NA	CASSLEEVNIQYF	TGTGCCAGCAGCTTAGAAGAGGTTAACATTCAGTACTTC
TRBV28	TRBJ2-7	NA	18	few	CASSFDWRDRVVSYEQYF	TGTGCCAGCAGTTTCGACTGGAGGGATCGGGTTGTTTCCTACGAGCAGTACTTC
TRBV5-1	TRBJ2-5	NA	13	few	CASSSKSAETQYF	TGCGCCAGCAGCTCGAAGTCCGCGGAGACCCAGTACTTC
TRBV5-6	TRBJ2-6	TRBD1	17	NA	CASSHRTGVTGANVLTF	TGTGCCAGCAGCCACAGGACAGGTGTGACTGGGGCCAACGTCCTGACTTTC
TRBV7-6	TRBJ1-4	NA	17	NA	CASSLAAREGMSEKLFF	TGTGCCAGCAGCTTAGCCGCCCGGGAGGGAATGAGCGAAAAACTGTTTTTT
TRBV28	TRBJ2-7	NA	14	NA	CASSAGTKVYEQYF	TGTGCCAGCAGTGCCGGGACAAAGGTCTACGAGCAGTACTTC
TRBV4-3	TRBJ2-1	NA	13	NA	CASSQGERHEQFF	TGCGCCAGCAGCCAAGGTGAAAGACATGAGCAGTTCTTC
TRBV20-1	TRBJ2-7	NA	12	NA	CSARRSSYEQYF	TGCAGTGCTAGACGAAGCTCCTACGAGCAGTACTTC